This entry lists 28 T cell receptor beta chains sequenced from one sample in a study of blood T cell repertoires in COVID-19. Profiled with immunoSEQ multiplex PCR; TCRdb holds only in-frame clones, not every one. The sample lists about 120,000 clones, over 70% seen once, with 25% to 35% in the top ten. The sample taken for sequencing was peripheral blood. Receptors originate from a woman aged 70-85 years with acute or convalescent COVID-19.

This chain connects TRBV7-2 to TRBJ2-7; 8 positions agree with TRBD2. Germline V gene data show CDR1 as SGHTA and CDR2 as FQGNSA. The CDR3 spans 16 residues. The V gene end was trimmed by 2 bases and the J gene end by 4 bases; junction bases not matched to a gene: 10. The CDR3 bases are TGTGCCAGCAGCTTATATCTTGCGGGGGGAGAGTACGAGCAGTACTTC. Translating it yields CASSLYLAGGEYEQYF.

The rearrangement links TRBV5-4 to TRBJ1-4; D uncertain. Germline V gene sequence: CDR1 SGHNT, CDR2 YYREEE (reference sequence). The ends were cut back, 0 bases at V and 2 bases at J, with 5 bases in the middle. The CDR3 is 14 residues long. In nucleotides, the CDR3 is TGTGCCAGCAGCTTGGCGGGTACTAATGAAAAACTGTTTTTT. Protein sequence: CASSLAGTNEKLFF.

V is TRBV28 and J is TRBJ1-3, with D unresolved. The germline V and J ends were trimmed by 3 bases and 0 bases, with 9 bases remaining between them. Germline CDR1 and CDR2: MDHEN and SYDVKM. The CDR3 sequence is 15 residues long. DNA of the CDR3: TGTGCCAGCAGTTTCCTGGGGAGCTCTGGAAACACCATATATTTT. Protein product: CASSFLGSSGNTIYF. Using reference TRBV28 and TRBJ1-3 for the parts outside the CDR3, the full variable domain is DVKVTQSSRYLVKRTGEKVFLECVQDMDHENMFWYRQDPGLGLRLIYFSYDVKMKEKGDIPEGYSVSREKKERFSLILESASTNQTSMYLCASSFLGSSGNTIYFGEGSWLTVV.

The rearrangement links TRBV20-1 to TRBJ1-4; the match to TRBD1 covers 7 bases. CDR3 length: 11 residues. Germline loops: CDR1 DFQATT, CDR2 SNEGSKA (reference sequence). J lost 12 bases, V lost 3 bases, and 4 bases had no gene match. The CDR3 nucleotides are TGCAGTGCTAGGACAGGGAGAGAACTGTTTTTT. Residues: CSARTGRELFF.

The chain links TRBV5-5 to TRBJ1-5; D ambiguous. Germline V gene lookup returns CDR1 SGHKS and CDR2 YYEKEE (reference sequence). With 3 bases removed from V and 2 bases from J, the gap between germline ends came to 9 bases. The CDR3 is 14 amino acids. For the CDR3, the DNA is TGTGCCAGCAGCTCGGGAAGTGGCAATCAGCCCCAGCATTTT. Its protein is CASSSGSGNQPQHF.

The chain is built from TRBV28 and TRBJ2-1, with D unresolved. Germline CDR1 is MDHEN and CDR2 is SYDVKM. Trimming took off 4 bases at V and 9 bases at J, with 10 bases between the two ends. This CDR3 contains 12 residues. In DNA, the CDR3 is TGTGCCAGCAGTTCAGGCGAGAGTGAGCAGTTCTTC. Its translation: CASSSGESEQFF.

The gene calls are TRBV30 and TRBJ1-2, with 8 bases matching TRBD1. Trimming took 4 bases from V and 7 from J; bases not matched to a gene: 11. This CDR3 has 14 amino acids. The germline V gene has CDR1 GTSNPN and CDR2 SVGIG (reference sequence). The CDR3 nucleotides read TGTGCCTGGAAACAAATCTCAGGGGGCGTTGGCTACACCTTC. Its translation is CAWKQISGGVGYTF.

The gene calls are TRBV28 and TRBJ1-2, with D perhaps matching TRBD1 (6 bases). V lost 11 bases and J 4 bases, leaving 20 bases between the germline ends. CDR1 and CDR2 (germline): MDHEN, SYDVKM. This CDR3 is built from 14 residues. The CDR3 sequence: CAVTQGQASYGYTF. In nucleotides, the CDR3 is TGTGCCGTTACCCAGGGACAAGCGTCCTATGGCTACACCTTC.

This chain joins TRBV6-2 or TRBV6-3 and TRBJ2-1; D unresolved. Per germline, CDR1 MNHEY and CDR2 SVGEGT. CDR3 length: 14 residues. V dropped 5 bases and J dropped 1 base, with 9 bases sitting between them. This CDR3 is CASSNETSYNEQFF. The DNA of the CDR3 is TGTGCCAGCAGTAACGAGACTTCCTACAATGAGCAGTTCTTC.

This clone was picked up one time. The chain joins TRBV10-2 to TRBJ1-5, with D maybe TRBD1 (5 bases). The CDR3 totals 17 residues. The germline V gene has CDR1 WSHSY and CDR2 SAAADI. V was trimmed by 3 bases and J by 5 bases, leaving 20 bases between them. Here the CDR3 reads CASSELNRLPPDQPQHF. DNA of the CDR3: TGCGCCAGCAGTGAACTTAACAGGCTACCTCCGGATCAGCCCCAGCATTTT.

The chain has TRBV20-1 and TRBJ2-1; D unclear. Per germline, CDR1 DFQATT and CDR2 SNEGSKA (reference sequence). This CDR3 is built from 10 residues. The V end was cut by 3 bases, the J end by 9 bases, with 6 bases between. CDR3 loop: CSASSVEQFF. The CDR3 nucleotides are TGCAGTGCTAGTTCGGTTGAGCAGTTCTTC.

The chain recombines TRBV6-2 or TRBV6-3 with TRBJ2-2, with 8 nucleotides matching TRBD2. J was trimmed by 3 bases and V by 5 bases; bases with no gene match: 11. The CDR3 contains 17 residues. In germline, CDR1 is MNHEY, CDR2 SVGEGT. CDR3 amino acids: CASSQRGSGGDTGELFF. DNA for the CDR3: TGTGCCAGCAGTCAAAGGGGGAGCGGGGGAGACACCGGGGAGCTGTTTTTT.

J is TRBJ1-3 and V is TRBV2, with TRBD1 identical over 10 bases. The J segment lost 0 bases and the V segment lost 10 bases, leaving 9 bases of the junction unmatched. The CDR3 sequence is 16 residues long. The germline V gene encodes CDR1 SNHLY and CDR2 FYNNEI. CDR3 loop: CAKGQGTGFSGNTIYF. The CDR3 DNA reads TGTGCCAAGGGACAGGGGACTGGGTTCTCTGGAAACACCATATATTTT.

The rearrangement joins TRBV5-1 to TRBJ2-7; no clear D. The germline V gene has CDR1 SGHRS and CDR2 YFSETQ. CDR3 length equals 12 residues. V was trimmed by 6 bases and J by 4 bases, leaving 11 bases between them. CDR3 sequence reads: CASKRPGYEQYF. The CDR3 bases are TGCGCCAGCAAACGGCCCGGGTACGAGCAGTACTTC. Variable domain in full (rest from reference TRBV5-1 and TRBJ2-7): KAGVTQTPRYLIKTRGQQVTLSCSPISGHRSVSWYQQTPGQGLQFLFEYFSETQRNKGNFPGRFSGRQFSNSRSEMNVSTLELGDSALYLCASKRPGYEQYFGPGTRLTVT.

The rearrangement links TRBV7-9 to TRBJ2-6, with D perhaps matching TRBD2 (6 bases). The germline gives CDR1 SEHNR, CDR2 FQNEAQ (reference sequence). The V gene lost 2 bases and the J gene lost 0 bases, with 11 bases spanning the gap. CDR3 length: 17 residues. The CDR3 region is CASSLRGGSSGANVLTF. The CDR3 DNA sequence: TGTGCCAGCAGCTTAAGGGGAGGCTCCTCTGGGGCCAACGTCCTGACTTTC.

The V gene is TRBV11-2, the J gene TRBJ1-3, with 7 bases fitting TRBD1. Germline-derived CDR1 and CDR2 are SGHAT and FQNNGV. The CDR3 is 18 residues long. The J segment lost 5 bases and the V segment lost 4 bases, leaving 17 bases of the junction unmatched. The CDR3 sequence is CASSSISQPPGQRNTIYF. In DNA, the CDR3 is TGTGCCAGCAGCTCCATTTCTCAACCACCGGGACAGAGAAACACCATATATTTT.

Only one count was recorded for this clone. The chain has TRBV29-1 and TRBJ2-3, with 8 bases that match TRBD2. The CDR3 contains 14 residues. V shed 4 bases and J 4 bases; nucleotides not matched to a gene: 7. Germline loops: CDR1 SQVTM, CDR2 ANQGSEA. CDR3 loop: CSVVRTSRADTQYF. The CDR3 DNA follows: TGCAGCGTTGTCAGGACTAGCAGAGCAGATACGCAGTATTTT.

The V and J genes are TRBV21-1 and TRBJ1-1; the tabulated D call, TRBD1, remains unverified against the DNA. TRBV21-1 corresponds to a pseudogene. The CDR3 runs to 16 residues. Here the CDR3 DNA reads TGTGCCAGCAGCAAAGAAGAGGGGACAACCAACACTGAAGCTTTCTTT. Translated, it gives CASSKEEGTTNTEAFF.

This chain joins TRBV7-9 and TRBJ2-1, with D possibly TRBD2 on 6 matching bases. The V gene's germline CDR1 is SEHNR and CDR2 FQNEAQ (reference sequence). This CDR3 has 12 residues. V gave up 5 bases and J gave up 8 bases, with 10 bases separating them. CDR3 DNA: TGTGCCAGCAGCCAAGGAGGGTATGAGCAGTTCTTC. Translation: CASSQGGYEQFF. The complete variable domain, with remaining parts taken from reference TRBV7-9 and TRBJ2-1, reads DTGVSQNPRHKITKRGQNVTFRCDPISEHNRLYWYRQTLGQGPEFLTYFQNEAQLEKSRLLSDRFSAERPKGSFSTLEIQRTEQGDSAMYLCASSQGGYEQFFGPGTRLTVL.

The chain couples TRBV6-6 to TRBJ2-7; 15 positions match TRBD2. Germline trimming cut 6 bases from V and 0 bases from J; bases unmatched to any gene: 3. CDR1 and CDR2 from the germline V gene are MNHNY and SVGAGI (reference sequence). This CDR3 has 16 residues. CDR3 in amino acids: CASRGLAGGLSYEQYF. DNA of the CDR3: TGTGCCAGCAGGGGACTAGCGGGGGGCCTCTCCTACGAGCAGTACTTC.

This chain uses TRBV9 with TRBJ2-5, with 12 bases lining up with TRBD2. There are 16 residues in the CDR3. The germline gives CDR1 SGDLS, CDR2 YYNGEE. The J segment lost 7 bases and the V segment lost 4 bases, leaving 11 bases of the junction unmatched. The CDR3 region is CASSQGASGGAGTQYF. The CDR3 DNA follows: TGTGCCAGCAGCCAGGGAGCTAGCGGGGGGGCAGGGACCCAGTACTTC.

The rearrangement joins TRBV5-4 to TRBJ1-4; no firm D call. CDR1 is SGHNT and CDR2 is YYREEE in the germline V gene (reference sequence). The V end was cut by 3 bases, the J end by 3 bases, with 12 bases between. This CDR3 contains 15 residues. The CDR3 region is CASSSGKRANEKLFF. For the CDR3, the DNA is TGTGCCAGCAGCTCCGGGAAGCGGGCTAATGAAAAACTGTTTTTT.

The chain is built from TRBV4-2 and TRBJ2-3, with 13 nucleotides matching TRBD2. The CDR3 runs 19 residues. CDR1 LGHNA and CDR2 YNFKEQ come from the germline V gene. Unmatched junction bases numbered 12, after V lost 4 bases and J lost 2 bases. The CDR3 spells CASSPHLTSGGKNTDTQYF. In DNA, the CDR3 is TGTGCCAGCAGCCCACATCTGACTAGCGGGGGGAAGAACACAGATACGCAGTATTTT.

The rearrangement joins TRBV6-6 to TRBJ2-1; D is unresolved. Germline V gene data show CDR1 as MNHNY and CDR2 as SVGAGI (reference sequence). Deletions cut 5 bases from V and 0 bases from J, with 17 bases between. The CDR3 has 17 residues. The CDR3 bases are TGTGCCAGCAGTCCTCACTTCCGGTCGAGCTCCTACAATGAGCAGTTCTTC. Translating gives CASSPHFRSSSYNEQFF.

J is TRBJ1-1 and V is TRBV2; the D is unclear. CDR1 and CDR2 from the germline V gene are SNHLY and FYNNEI. This CDR3 has 13 residues. Trimming removed 10 bases at V and 7 bases at J, with 19 bases between. This CDR3 is CATFNTQPGEAFF. CDR3 nucleotides: TGTGCCACCTTCAATACTCAACCAGGTGAAGCTTTCTTT. Drawing the rest from reference TRBV2 and TRBJ1-1, the complete variable domain is EPEVTQTPSHQVTQMGQEVILRCVPISNHLYFYWYRQILGQKVEFLVSFYNNEISEKSEIFDDQFSVERPDGSNFTLKIRSTKLEDSAMYFCATFNTQPGEAFFGQGTRLTVV.

This clone was recorded only once. The chain has TRBV12-5 and TRBJ2-1; 8 nucleotides line up with TRBD2. CDR1 is LGHNT, CDR2 FRNRAP, per germline. V lost 5 bases to trimming and J lost 9 bases; unmatched junction nucleotides: 9. The CDR3 is made up of 14 amino acids. The CDR3 loop is CASGPVGGGFEQFF. CDR3 nucleotides: TGTGCTAGTGGTCCCGTCGGCGGGGGGTTTGAGCAGTTCTTC.

The chain joins TRBV6-4 to TRBJ1-2; tentatively, D is TRBD1 (5 bases). The CDR3 has 14 residues. Germline V lookup: CDR1 MRHNA, CDR2 SNTAGT. V gave up 2 bases and J gave up 0 bases, with 7 bases separating them. CDR3 region: CASSDVRANYGYTF. In nucleotides, the CDR3 is TGTGCCAGCAGTGACGTCAGGGCTAACTATGGCTACACCTTC.

The V gene is TRBV18, the J gene TRBJ2-7; 10 bases are a match to TRBD1. V shed 4 bases, J shed 5 bases, and the junction held 11 bases outside the gene matches. The CDR3 runs to 16 residues. Germline CDR1 is KGHSH and CDR2 is LQKENI. The CDR3 here is CASSLSSTGGFDEQYF. The CDR3 coding sequence is TGTGCCAGCTCACTATCATCGACAGGGGGCTTCGACGAGCAGTACTTC.